These 4 T cell receptor beta chains originate from one sample sequenced in a study of chemoradiotherapy in HPV16-positive cancers. Sequencing was performed with immunoSEQ multiplex PCR; in TCRdb, only in-frame clones are kept and a portion is missing. This sample has 1,000 to 1,500 clones, with roughly 76% found just once. The source material was tumor tissue, sampled from a patient who underwent chemoradiotherapy. Source of these receptors: a human donor with HPV-associated anogenital cancer.

This rearrangement joins TRBV7-7 to TRBJ2-2, with D possibly TRBD2 on 6 matching bases. This CDR3 has 15 amino acids. V lost 0 bases and J 5 bases, leaving 10 bases between the germline ends. Germline CDR1 SSHAT, CDR2 FNYEAQ (reference sequence). The CDR3 region is CASSLAAGKTGELFF. The DNA of the CDR3 is TGTGCCAGCAGCTTAGCCGCGGGGAAGACCGGGGAGCTGTTTTTT.

CDR3 sequence (DNA): TGTGCCATCAGAGGAGGGGGCTCGGGAAACGAGCAGTACTTC. This sequence encodes CAIRGGGSGNEQYF. The chain links TRBV10-3 to TRBJ2-7; maybe TRBD1 (7 bases). The germline V gene encodes CDR1 ENHRY and CDR2 SYGVKD. V was clipped by 6 bases and J by 5 bases, with 17 bases between them. This CDR3 is 14 amino acids long.

Of note for this clone: Relative to the germline gene, one junction end is altered; a read error may explain this. The J gene is TRBJ2-2, the V gene TRBV11-3; D is undetermined. The germline V gene encodes CDR1 SGHNT and CDR2 YENEEA. CDR3 size: 14 residues. DNA of the CDR3: TGTGCCAGCAGCATAGAGGAGAGCACCGGGGAGCTGTTTTTT. Its protein is CASSIEESTGELFF.

This clone occurred a few times. The J gene is TRBJ2-7, the V gene TRBV27; 10 bases fit TRBD2. The CDR3 is 18 amino acids. Looked up from germline, CDR1 is MNHEY and CDR2 is SMNVEV (reference sequence). V dropped 0 bases and J dropped 3; count of bases not matched to a gene: 11. CDR3 DNA: TGTGCCAGCAGTTTATCGTATCTAGCGGGAGTTTCTCTCTACGAGCAGTACTTC. Amino acid sequence: CASSLSYLAGVSLYEQYF.